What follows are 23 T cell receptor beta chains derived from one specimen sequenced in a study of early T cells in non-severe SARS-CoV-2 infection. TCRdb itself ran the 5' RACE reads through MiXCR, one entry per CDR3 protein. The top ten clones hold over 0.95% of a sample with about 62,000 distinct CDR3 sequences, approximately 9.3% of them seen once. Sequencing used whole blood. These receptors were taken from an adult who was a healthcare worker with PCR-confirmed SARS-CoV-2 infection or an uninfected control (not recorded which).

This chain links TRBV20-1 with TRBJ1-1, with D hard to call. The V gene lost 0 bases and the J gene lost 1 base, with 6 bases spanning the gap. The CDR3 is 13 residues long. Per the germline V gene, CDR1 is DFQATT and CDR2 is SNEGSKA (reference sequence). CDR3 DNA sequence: TGCAGTGCTAGAGATTTGAAGAACACTGAAGCTTTCTTT. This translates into CSARDLKNTEAFF.

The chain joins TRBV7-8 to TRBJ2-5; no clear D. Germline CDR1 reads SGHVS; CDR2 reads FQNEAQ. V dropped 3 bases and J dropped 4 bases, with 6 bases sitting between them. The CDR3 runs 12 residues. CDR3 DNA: TGTGCCAGCAGCTTGGTTTTAGAGACCCAGTACTTC. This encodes CASSLVLETQYF.

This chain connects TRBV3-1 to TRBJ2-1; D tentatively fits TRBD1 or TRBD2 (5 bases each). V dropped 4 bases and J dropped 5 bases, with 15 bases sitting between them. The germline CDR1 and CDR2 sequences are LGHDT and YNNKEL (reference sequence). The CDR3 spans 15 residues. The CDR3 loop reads CASSRFVRGDNEQFF. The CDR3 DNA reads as TGTGCCAGCAGCCGATTTGTACGGGGCGACAATGAGCAGTTCTTC.

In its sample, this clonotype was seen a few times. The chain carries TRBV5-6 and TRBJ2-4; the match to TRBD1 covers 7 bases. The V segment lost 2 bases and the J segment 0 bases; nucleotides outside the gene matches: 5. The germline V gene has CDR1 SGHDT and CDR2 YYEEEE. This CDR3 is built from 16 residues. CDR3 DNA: TGTGCCAGCAGCTTTCGGTCAGGGGGAGCCAAAAACATTCAGTACTTC. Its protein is CASSFRSGGAKNIQYF.

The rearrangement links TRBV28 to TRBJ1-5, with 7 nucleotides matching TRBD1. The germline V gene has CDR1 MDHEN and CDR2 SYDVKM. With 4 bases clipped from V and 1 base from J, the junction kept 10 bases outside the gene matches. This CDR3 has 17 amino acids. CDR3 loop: CASSSGTGELSNQPQHF. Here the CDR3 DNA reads TGTGCCAGCAGTTCAGGCACAGGGGAATTGAGCAATCAGCCCCAGCATTTT.

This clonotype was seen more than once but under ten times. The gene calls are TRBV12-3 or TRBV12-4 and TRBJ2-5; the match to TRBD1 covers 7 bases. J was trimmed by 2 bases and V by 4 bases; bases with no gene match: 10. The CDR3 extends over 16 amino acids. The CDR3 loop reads CASSSNLPGQQETQYF. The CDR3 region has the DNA TGTGCCAGCAGTTCCAATCTCCCGGGACAGCAAGAGACCCAGTACTTC.

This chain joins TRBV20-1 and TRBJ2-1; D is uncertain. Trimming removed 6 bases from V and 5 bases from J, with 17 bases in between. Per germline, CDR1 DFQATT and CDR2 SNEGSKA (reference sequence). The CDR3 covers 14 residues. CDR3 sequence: CSASWSIKNNEQFF. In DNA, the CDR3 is TGCAGTGCCAGCTGGTCGATCAAAAACAATGAGCAGTTCTTC.

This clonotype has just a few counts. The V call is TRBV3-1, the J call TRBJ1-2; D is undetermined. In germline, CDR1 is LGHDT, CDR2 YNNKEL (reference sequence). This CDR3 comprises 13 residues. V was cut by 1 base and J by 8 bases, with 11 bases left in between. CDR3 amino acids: CASSQALLRGYTF. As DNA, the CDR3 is TGTGCCAGCAGCCAAGCCCTTTTGAGAGGCTACACCTTC.

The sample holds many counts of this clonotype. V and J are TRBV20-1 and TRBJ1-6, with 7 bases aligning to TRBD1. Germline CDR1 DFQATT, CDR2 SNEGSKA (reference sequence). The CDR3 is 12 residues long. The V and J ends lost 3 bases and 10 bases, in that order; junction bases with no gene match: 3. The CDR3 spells CSARTGSSPLHF. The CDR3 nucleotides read TGCAGTGCTAGGACAGGGAGCTCACCCCTCCACTTT.

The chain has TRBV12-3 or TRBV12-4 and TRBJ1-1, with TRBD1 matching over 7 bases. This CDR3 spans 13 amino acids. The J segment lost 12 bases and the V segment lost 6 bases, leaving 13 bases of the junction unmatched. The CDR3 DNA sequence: TGTGCCAGCAGCCGAGGACAGGCAGGATGGACTTTCTTT. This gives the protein CASSRGQAGWTFF.

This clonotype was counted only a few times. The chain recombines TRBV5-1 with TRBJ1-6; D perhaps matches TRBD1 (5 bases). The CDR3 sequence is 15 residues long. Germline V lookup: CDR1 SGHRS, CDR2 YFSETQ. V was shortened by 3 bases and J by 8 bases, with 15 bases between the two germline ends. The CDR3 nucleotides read TGCGCCAGCAGCTCTCAGGGATTTGAGGATTCACCCCTCCACTTT. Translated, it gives CASSSQGFEDSPLHF.

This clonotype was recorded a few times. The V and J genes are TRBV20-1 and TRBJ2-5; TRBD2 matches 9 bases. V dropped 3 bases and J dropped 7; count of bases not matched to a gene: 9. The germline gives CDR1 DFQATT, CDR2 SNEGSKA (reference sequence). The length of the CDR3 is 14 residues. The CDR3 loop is CSASVAGGLGTQYF. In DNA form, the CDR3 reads TGCAGTGCTAGTGTCGCGGGGGGGCTTGGGACCCAGTACTTC.

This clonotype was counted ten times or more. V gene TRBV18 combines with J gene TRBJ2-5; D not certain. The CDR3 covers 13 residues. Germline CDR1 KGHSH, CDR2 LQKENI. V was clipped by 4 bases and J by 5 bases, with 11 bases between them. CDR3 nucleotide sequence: TGTGCCAGCTCACGAGGTGGTCACGAGACCCAGTACTTC. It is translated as CASSRGGHETQYF.

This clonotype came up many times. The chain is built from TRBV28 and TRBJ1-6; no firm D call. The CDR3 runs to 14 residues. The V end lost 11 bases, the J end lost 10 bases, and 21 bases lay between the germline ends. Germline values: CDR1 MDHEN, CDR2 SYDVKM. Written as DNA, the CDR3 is TGTGCCTCCAAACTAACGGGAGTCTGGTCACCCCTCCACTTT. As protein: CASKLTGVWSPLHF.

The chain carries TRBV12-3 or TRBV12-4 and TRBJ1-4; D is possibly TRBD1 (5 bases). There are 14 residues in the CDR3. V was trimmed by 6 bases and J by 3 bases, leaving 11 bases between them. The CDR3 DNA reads TGTGCCAGCAGGGGAAGAGGGGCTAATGAAAAACTGTTTTTT. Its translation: CASRGRGANEKLFF.

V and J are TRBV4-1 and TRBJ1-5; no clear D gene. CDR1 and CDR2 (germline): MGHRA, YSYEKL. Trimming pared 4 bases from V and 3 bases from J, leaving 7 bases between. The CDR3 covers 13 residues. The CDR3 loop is CASSLQINQPQHF. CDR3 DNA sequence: TGCGCCAGCAGCCTACAGATCAATCAGCCCCAGCATTTT.

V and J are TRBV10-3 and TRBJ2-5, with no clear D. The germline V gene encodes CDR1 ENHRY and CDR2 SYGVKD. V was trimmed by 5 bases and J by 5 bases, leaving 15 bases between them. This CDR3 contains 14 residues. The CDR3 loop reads CAISIKDHDETQYF. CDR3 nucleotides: TGTGCCATCAGTATAAAGGATCATGATGAGACCCAGTACTTC.

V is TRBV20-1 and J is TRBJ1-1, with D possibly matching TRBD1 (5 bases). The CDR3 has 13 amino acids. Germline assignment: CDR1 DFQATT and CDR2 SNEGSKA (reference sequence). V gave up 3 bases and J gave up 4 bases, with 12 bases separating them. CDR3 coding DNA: TGCAGTGCTAGGCCCCCCGGGGGCACTGAAGCTTTCTTT. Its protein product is CSARPPGGTEAFF.

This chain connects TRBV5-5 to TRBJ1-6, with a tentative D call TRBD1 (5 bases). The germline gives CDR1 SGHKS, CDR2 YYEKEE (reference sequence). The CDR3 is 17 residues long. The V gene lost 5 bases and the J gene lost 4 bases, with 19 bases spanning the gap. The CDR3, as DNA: TGTGCCAGCAGTCAGGGCGTAACCAGAATATATAATTCACCCCTCCACTTT. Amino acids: CASSQGVTRIYNSPLHF.

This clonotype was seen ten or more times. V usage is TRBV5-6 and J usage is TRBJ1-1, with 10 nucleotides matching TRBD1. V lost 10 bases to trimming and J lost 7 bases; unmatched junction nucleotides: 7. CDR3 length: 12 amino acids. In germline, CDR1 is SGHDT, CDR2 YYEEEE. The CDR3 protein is CASRTGGYEAFF. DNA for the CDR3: TGTGCCTCGCGGACAGGGGGGTATGAAGCTTTCTTT.

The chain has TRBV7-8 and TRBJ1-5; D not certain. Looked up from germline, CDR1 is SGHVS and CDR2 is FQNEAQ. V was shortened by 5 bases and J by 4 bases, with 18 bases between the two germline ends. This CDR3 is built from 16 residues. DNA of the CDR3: TGTGCCAGCAGCCCTATAAGGACGAGACTGAATCAGCCCCAGCATTTT. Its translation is CASSPIRTRLNQPQHF.

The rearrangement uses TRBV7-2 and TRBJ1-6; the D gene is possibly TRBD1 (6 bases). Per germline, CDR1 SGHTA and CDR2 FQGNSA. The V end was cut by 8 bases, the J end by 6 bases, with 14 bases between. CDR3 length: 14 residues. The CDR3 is CASVQGPPNSPLHF. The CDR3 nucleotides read TGTGCCAGCGTCCAGGGGCCGCCTAATTCACCCCTCCACTTT. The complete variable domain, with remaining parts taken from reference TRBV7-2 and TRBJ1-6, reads GAGVSQSPSNKVTEKGKDVELRCDPISGHTALYWYRQSLGQGLEFLIYFQGNSAPDKSGLPSDRFSAERTGGSVSTLTIQRTQQEDSAVYLCASVQGPPNSPLHFGNGTRLTVT.

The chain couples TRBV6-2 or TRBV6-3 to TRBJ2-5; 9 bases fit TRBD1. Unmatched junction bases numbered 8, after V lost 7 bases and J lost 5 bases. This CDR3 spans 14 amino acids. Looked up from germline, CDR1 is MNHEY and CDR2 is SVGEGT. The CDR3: CASNLQGASETQYF. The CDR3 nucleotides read TGTGCCAGCAACCTACAGGGGGCCTCCGAGACCCAGTACTTC.